The 23 T cell receptor beta chains below were found in one sample sequenced in a study of cytomegalovirus exposure and HLA in healthy donors. Produced via immunoSEQ multiplex PCR; TCRdb's table is partial and in-frame only. The table has about 150,000 clones, 91% seen once. Specimen: PBMCs. Source of these receptors: a man aged 18-30 years in good health and CMV-seronegative.

The chain has TRBV5-6 and TRBJ1-2; D is possibly TRBD1 (5 bases). Trimming stripped 1 base from V and 2 bases from J, with 9 bases between. Germline CDR1 and CDR2: SGHDT and YYEEEE. The CDR3 contains 14 residues. DNA for the CDR3: TGTGCCAGCAGCTTGACCAGGGCGAACTATGGCTACACCTTC. As protein: CASSLTRANYGYTF. The entire variable domain, with the rest obtained from reference TRBV5-6 and TRBJ1-2, is as follows: DAGVTQSPTHLIKTRGQQVTLRCSPKSGHDTVSWYQQALGQGPQFIFQYYEEEERQRGNFPDRFSGHQFPNYSSELNVNALLLGDSALYLCASSLTRANYGYTFGSGTRLTVV.

The chain recombines TRBV27 with TRBJ2-1; 13 positions agree with TRBD2. Germline assignment: CDR1 MNHEY and CDR2 SMNVEV (reference sequence). The CDR3 totals 15 residues. The ends lost 5 bases at V and 6 bases at J; junction bases unmatched: 4. CDR3 sequence reads: CASSKTSGGGNEQFF. CDR3 nucleotide sequence: TGTGCCAGCAGTAAAACTAGCGGGGGGGGCAATGAGCAGTTCTTC.

The rearrangement links TRBV6-5 to TRBJ1-2; TRBD1 matches at 11 bases. CDR1 is MNHEY, CDR2 SVGAGI, per germline. This CDR3 has 15 residues. Unmatched junction bases numbered 5, after V lost 4 bases and J lost 4 bases. CDR3 region: CASSLPGQGGYGYTF. CDR3 in DNA: TGTGCCAGCAGTTTGCCGGGACAGGGGGGCTATGGCTACACCTTC.

The genes are TRBV7-2 and TRBJ2-7; 7 bases fit TRBD1. The CDR3 is 15 residues long. The ends lost 1 base at V and 3 bases at J; junction bases unmatched: 6. The germline gives CDR1 SGHTA, CDR2 FQGNSA. The DNA for the CDR3 is TGTGCCAGCAGCTTAGGCGAGGGACAGTACTACGAGCAGTACTTC. Residues: CASSLGEGQYYEQYF.

The chain is built from TRBV11-2 and TRBJ1-1; possible D gene TRBD1, 6 bases. Deletions cut 0 bases from V and 4 bases from J, with 15 bases between. The CDR3 is 16 residues long. The germline V gene has CDR1 SGHAT and CDR2 FQNNGV. The CDR3 DNA sequence: TGTGCCAGCAGCTTAGAAGGATGGAGAGGGGGCACTGAAGCTTTCTTT. It specifies CASSLEGWRGGTEAFF.

The rearrangement joins TRBV2 to TRBJ1-5, with D unresolved. V gave up 4 bases and J gave up 5 bases, with 12 bases separating them. The CDR3 sequence is 14 residues long. Germline V gene data show CDR1 as SNHLY and CDR2 as FYNNEI. In nucleotides, the CDR3 is TGTGCCAGCAGTGTTCTAACAGTCGATCAGCCCCAGCATTTT. The encoded protein is CASSVLTVDQPQHF.

This chain's CDR3 is CASSVEWRDSPLHF. The CDR3 coding sequence is TGTGCCAGCAGCGTAGAGTGGCGGGATTCACCCCTCCACTTT. The rearrangement joins TRBV9 to TRBJ1-6, with D unclear. CDR3 length: 14 residues. V gave up 0 bases and J gave up 8 bases, with 9 bases separating them. CDR1 is SGDLS and CDR2 is YYNGEE in the germline V gene.

This chain links TRBV7-7 with TRBJ2-5; the D gene is possibly TRBD1 (6 bases). Trimming left V 4 bases short and J 1 base short, with 13 bases between. Per the germline V gene, CDR1 is SSHAT and CDR2 is FNYEAQ (reference sequence). This CDR3 is built from 15 residues. For the CDR3, the DNA is TGTGCCAGCAGCTATTCGACAGGAAGCCAAGAGACCCAGTACTTC. The encoded protein is CASSYSTGSQETQYF.

The chain combines TRBV28 with TRBJ2-7; TRBD1 matches at 9 bases. Looked up from germline, CDR1 is MDHEN and CDR2 is SYDVKM. The CDR3 is made up of 14 amino acids. The V segment lost 5 bases and the J segment 5 bases; nucleotides outside the gene matches: 7. CDR3 protein: CASSTGGAGDEQYV. In nucleotides, the CDR3 is TGTGCCAGCAGTACAGGGGGCGCGGGAGACGAGCAGTACGTC.

The chain employs TRBV10-3 and TRBJ2-2; possibly TRBD1 for D (5 bases). The V end lost 7 bases, the J end lost 7 bases, and 10 bases lay between the germline ends. The germline V gene encodes CDR1 ENHRY and CDR2 SYGVKD. The CDR3 is 12 residues long. In nucleotides, the CDR3 is TGTGCCATCAAGGTGGGGCTCGGGGAGCTGTTTTTT. Amino acids: CAIKVGLGELFF.

The V and J genes are TRBV5-1 and TRBJ2-3, with TRBD2 matching 10 bases. Looked up from germline, CDR1 is SGHRS and CDR2 is YFSETQ. J gave up 0 bases and V 5 bases, and 3 bases lay outside the gene matches. The CDR3 runs to 15 residues. CDR3 loop: CASSTSGTSTDTQYF. For the CDR3, the DNA is TGCGCCAGCAGTACTAGCGGGACGAGCACAGATACGCAGTATTTT.

The table lists this clone with a few counts. This chain uses TRBV7-8 with TRBJ1-4; possibly TRBD1 for D (6 bases). Trimming stripped 5 bases from V and 5 bases from J, with 15 bases between. CDR1 and CDR2 from the germline V gene are SGHVS and FQNEAQ. CDR3 length: 15 residues. The CDR3 DNA reads as TGTGCCAGCAGCGCCTACAGGGTCGCAAATGAAAAACTGTTTTTT. Its translation: CASSAYRVANEKLFF.

The rearrangement uses TRBV19 and TRBJ2-1, with a tentative D call TRBD1 (6 bases). CDR3 size: 15 residues. V lost 3 bases, J lost 7 bases, and 16 bases lay in between. Per the germline V gene, CDR1 is LNHDA and CDR2 is SQIVND (reference sequence). The CDR3 is CASSITGRGGNEQFF. CDR3 DNA: TGTGCCAGTAGTATTACGGGCAGGGGCGGGAATGAGCAGTTCTTC. The full variable domain, rest sourced from reference TRBV19 and TRBJ2-1, is DGGITQSPKYLFRKEGQNVTLSCEQNLNHDAMYWYRQDPGQGLRLIYYSQIVNDFQKGDIAEGYSVSREKKESFPLTVTSAQKNPTAFYLCASSITGRGGNEQFFGPGTRLTVL.

This clone appeared once. The gene calls are TRBV11-2 and TRBJ2-7, with D perhaps TRBD2 (5 bases). The CDR3 runs to 13 residues. Trimming cost V 5 bases and J 1 base, with 9 bases left between them. The germline V gene has CDR1 SGHAT and CDR2 FQNNGV. CDR3 residues: CASSIGVSYEQYF. The CDR3 DNA reads as TGTGCCAGCAGCATCGGGGTTTCCTACGAGCAGTACTTC.

This rearrangement joins TRBV29-1 to TRBJ2-7; unclear D gene. This CDR3 contains 11 residues. V lost 4 bases and J lost 1, with 5 bases in between. Germline CDR1 and CDR2: SQVTM and ANQGSEA. The CDR3 is CSVGLSYEQYF. CDR3 coding DNA: TGCAGCGTTGGACTTTCCTACGAGCAGTACTTC.

The rearrangement uses TRBV6-1 and TRBJ2-1; the D gene is possibly TRBD2 (5 bases). V lost 5 bases to trimming and J lost 8 bases, with 16 bases between them. This CDR3 has 14 amino acids. Germline CDR1 is MNHNS and CDR2 is SASEGT. In DNA form, the CDR3 reads TGTGCCAGCAGTCGGGATTTCCTTTTCCATGAGCAGTTCTTC. This encodes CASSRDFLFHEQFF.

CDR3 protein: CASSQTGELFF. The CDR3 nucleotides read TGTGCCAGCAGCCAGACCGGGGAGCTGTTTTTT. The V gene is TRBV9, the J gene TRBJ2-2; D unclear. V lost 4 bases and J 5 bases, leaving 3 bases between the germline ends. The CDR3 has 11 amino acids. The germline V gene encodes CDR1 SGDLS and CDR2 YYNGEE. The complete variable domain, with remaining parts taken from reference TRBV9 and TRBJ2-2, reads DSGVTQTPKHLITATGQRVTLRCSPRSGDLSVYWYQQSLDQGLQFLIQYYNGEERAKGNILERFSAQQFPDLHSELNLSSLELGDSALYFCASSQTGELFFGEGSRLTVL.

The chain has TRBV30 and TRBJ2-1; 9 nucleotides align to TRBD2. V trimming: 4 bases; J trimming: 6 bases; junction bases outside the gene matches: 7. Germline V gene lookup returns CDR1 GTSNPN and CDR2 SVGIG (reference sequence). The CDR3 covers 14 residues. The CDR3 reads CAWNFGGGANEQFF. The CDR3 DNA reads TGTGCCTGGAATTTTGGCGGGGGGGCCAATGAGCAGTTCTTC.

In DNA, the CDR3 is TGCGCCAGCAGCCTAATAGCCGGGGGACTAGCGCTACACAATGAGCAGTTCTTC. It is translated as CASSLIAGGLALHNEQFF. This chain connects TRBV4-1 to TRBJ2-1; TRBD2 aligns across 10 bases. Germline CDR1 reads MGHRA; CDR2 reads YSYEKL. The V and J ends lost 4 bases and 5 bases, in that order; junction bases with no gene match: 14. The CDR3 runs to 18 residues.

The J gene is TRBJ2-2, the V gene TRBV5-5, with 8 bases fitting TRBD2. Germline V gene lookup returns CDR1 SGHKS and CDR2 YYEKEE (reference sequence). Germline trimming cut 6 bases from V and 5 bases from J; bases unmatched to any gene: 12. The CDR3 is 16 residues long. This CDR3 reads CASIPTGRGVTGELFF. The CDR3 nucleotides are TGTGCCAGCATCCCCACCGGGCGGGGGGTAACCGGGGAGCTGTTTTTT.

The chain links TRBV6-1 to TRBJ1-4; D perhaps matches TRBD1 (6 bases). Germline V gene sequence: CDR1 MNHNS, CDR2 SASEGT. This CDR3 is 14 amino acids long. Trimming removed 7 bases from V and 4 bases from J, with 13 bases in between. The CDR3 nucleotides are TGTGCCAGCATGGAGACAGGAAATAATGAAAAACTGTTTTTT. It specifies CASMETGNNEKLFF.

The chain carries TRBV28 and TRBJ2-7; D is ambiguous. V was cut by 5 bases and J by 6 bases, with 17 bases left in between. In germline, CDR1 is MDHEN, CDR2 SYDVKM. The CDR3 consists of 14 residues. The CDR3 nucleotides read TGTGCCAGCAGTCCATCGGATCGGGTTGGCGAGCAGTACGTC. Translated, it gives CASSPSDRVGEQYV.

CDR3 nucleotides: TGCGCCAGCAGCTCCACCAGGGCGTCCTACGAGCAGTACTTC. Translated: CASSSTRASYEQYF. The rearrangement links TRBV4-1 to TRBJ2-7; tentatively, D is TRBD1 (5 bases). The CDR3 has 14 amino acids. V shed 5 bases and J shed 1 base, with 12 bases lying between them. Germline-derived CDR1 and CDR2 are MGHRA and YSYEKL.